The 3 T cell receptor beta chains in this list originate from one sample, sequenced in a study of CD8 T cells in Susac syndrome. Reverse transcription of about 0.45 to 1 ug RNA was performed with random hexamers. TCRdb independently ran MiXCR on the immunoSEQ multiplex PCR reads; one entry per CDR3 protein. The table shows roughly 120,000 distinct CDR3 sequences, with 94% occurring only once. Material for sequencing was CD4+ T cells from PBMCs. The origin of the receptors is a human donor in good health.

The V gene is TRBV7-2, the J gene TRBJ2-7; no firm D call. The better agreement between TRBJ2-4 and the DNA end casts doubt on the J call. This CDR3 comprises 12 residues. CDR1 SGHTA and CDR2 FQGNSA come from the germline V gene. The CDR3 region has the DNA TGTGCCAGCAGCCCGTCATCAGCCATTCAGTACTTC. Its protein is CASSPSSAIQYF.

The CDR3 DNA is TGTGCCAGCAGCCTCTACAGGGGGCGAGGACAGCCCCAGCATTTT. As protein: CASSLYRGRGQPQHF. The V gene is TRBV7-2, the J gene TRBJ1-5; the match to TRBD1 covers 9 bases. Germline V gene sequence: CDR1 SGHTA, CDR2 FQGNSA. The trim removed 5 bases at V and 7 bases at J, leaving 9 bases unmatched. The CDR3 is 15 amino acids.

V usage is TRBV7-9 and J usage is TRBJ2-3; no clear D gene. The CDR3 sequence is 12 residues long. Trimming left V 8 bases short and J 2 bases short, with 8 bases between. The germline CDR1 and CDR2 sequences are SEHNR and FQNEAQ (reference sequence). The chain's CDR3 is CASSTFTDTQYF. CDR3 nucleotides: TGTGCCAGCTCCACGTTCACAGATACGCAGTATTTT.